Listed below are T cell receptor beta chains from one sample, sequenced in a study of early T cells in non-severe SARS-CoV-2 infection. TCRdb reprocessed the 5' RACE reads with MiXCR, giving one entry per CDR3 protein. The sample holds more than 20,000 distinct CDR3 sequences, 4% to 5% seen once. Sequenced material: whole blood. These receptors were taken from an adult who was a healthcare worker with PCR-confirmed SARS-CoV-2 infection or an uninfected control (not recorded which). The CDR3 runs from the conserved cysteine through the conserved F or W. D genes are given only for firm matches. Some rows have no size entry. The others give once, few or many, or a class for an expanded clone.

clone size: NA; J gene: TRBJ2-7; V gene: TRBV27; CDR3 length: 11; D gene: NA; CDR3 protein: CVVRDVSEQYF; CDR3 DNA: TGTGTCGTCAGGGACGTGAGCGAGCAGTACTTC
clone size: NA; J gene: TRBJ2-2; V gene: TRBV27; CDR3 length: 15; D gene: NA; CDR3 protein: CASSSGSANTGELFF; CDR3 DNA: TGTGCCAGCAGTTCGGGCAGCGCGAACACCGGGGAGCTGTTTTTT
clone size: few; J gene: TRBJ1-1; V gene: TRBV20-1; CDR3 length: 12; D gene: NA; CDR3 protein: CSAKIKNTEAFF; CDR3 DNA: TGCAGTGCTAAGATCAAGAACACTGAAGCTTTCTTT
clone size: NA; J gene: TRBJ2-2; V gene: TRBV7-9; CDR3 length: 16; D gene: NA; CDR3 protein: CASSLSLASVTGELFF; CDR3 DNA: TGTGCCAGCAGCTTAAGTCTAGCTTCTGTCACCGGGGAGCTGTTTTTT
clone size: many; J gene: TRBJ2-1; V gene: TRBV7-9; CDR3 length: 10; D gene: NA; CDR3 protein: CASSLERRFF; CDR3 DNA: TGTGCCAGCAGCTTAGAAAGAAGGTTCTTC
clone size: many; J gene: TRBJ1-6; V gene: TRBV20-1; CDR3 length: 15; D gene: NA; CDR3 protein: CSARGDQGIHSPLHF; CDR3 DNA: TGCAGTGCTAGAGGGGATCAGGGAATCCATTCACCCCTCCACTTT
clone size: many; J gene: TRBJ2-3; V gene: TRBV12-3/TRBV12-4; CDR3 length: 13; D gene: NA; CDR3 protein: CASATRNTDTQYF; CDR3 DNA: TGTGCCAGCGCCACAAGGAACACAGATACGCAGTATTTT
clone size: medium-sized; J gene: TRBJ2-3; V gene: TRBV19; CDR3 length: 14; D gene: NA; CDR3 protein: CASRTQSSTDTQYF; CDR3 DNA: TGTGCCAGTAGGACGCAGAGTAGCACAGATACGCAGTATTTT
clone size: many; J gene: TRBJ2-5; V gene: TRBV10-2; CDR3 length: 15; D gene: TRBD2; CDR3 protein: CASRTGTSGQETQYF; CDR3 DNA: TGCGCCAGCAGAACCGGGACTAGCGGCCAAGAGACCCAGTACTTC
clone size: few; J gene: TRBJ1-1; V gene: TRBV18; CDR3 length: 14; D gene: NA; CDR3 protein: CASSPGRGNTEAFF; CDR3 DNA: TGTGCCAGCTCACCCGGGCGGGGGAACACTGAAGCTTTCTTT
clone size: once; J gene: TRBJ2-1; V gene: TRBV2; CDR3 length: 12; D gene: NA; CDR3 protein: CASSELRPQQFF; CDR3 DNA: TGTGCCAGCAGCGAATTGAGGCCTCAGCAGTTCTTC
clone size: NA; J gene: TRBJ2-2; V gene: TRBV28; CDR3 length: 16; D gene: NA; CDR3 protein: CASSFSSGMGTGELFF; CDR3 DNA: TGTGCCAGCAGTTTCAGTTCGGGGATGGGCACCGGGGAGCTGTTTTTT
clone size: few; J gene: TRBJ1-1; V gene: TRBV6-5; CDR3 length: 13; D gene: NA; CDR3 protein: CASSYGSYTEAFF; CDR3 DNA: TGTGCCAGCAGTTACGGTAGTTACACTGAAGCTTTCTTT
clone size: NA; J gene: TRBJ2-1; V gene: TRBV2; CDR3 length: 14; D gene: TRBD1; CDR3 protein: CASRPGQQSNEQFF; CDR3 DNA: TGTGCCAGCAGACCGGGACAGCAGAGCAATGAGCAGTTCTTC
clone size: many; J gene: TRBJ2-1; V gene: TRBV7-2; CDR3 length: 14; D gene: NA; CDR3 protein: CATAPGTLLNEQFF; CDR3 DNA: TGTGCCACCGCCCCCGGGACTCTGCTCAATGAGCAGTTCTTC
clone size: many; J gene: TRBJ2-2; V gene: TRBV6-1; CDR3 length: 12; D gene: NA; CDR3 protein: CASMYGAGELFF; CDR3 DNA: TGTGCCAGCATGTACGGGGCCGGGGAGCTGTTTTTT
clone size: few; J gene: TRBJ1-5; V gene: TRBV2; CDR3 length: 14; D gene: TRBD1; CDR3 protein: CASSGTGGNQPQHF; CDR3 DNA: TGTGCCAGCAGCGGGACAGGCGGCAATCAGCCCCAGCATTTT
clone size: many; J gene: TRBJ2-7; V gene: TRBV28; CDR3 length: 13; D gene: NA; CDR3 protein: CASRPNQYYEQYF; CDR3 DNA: TGTGCCAGCAGACCGAATCAGTATTACGAGCAGTACTTC
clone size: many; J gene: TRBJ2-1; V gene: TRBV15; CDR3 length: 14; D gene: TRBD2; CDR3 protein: CATSRSGLAAEQFF; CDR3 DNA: TGTGCCACCAGCAGATCGGGACTAGCGGCTGAGCAGTTCTTC
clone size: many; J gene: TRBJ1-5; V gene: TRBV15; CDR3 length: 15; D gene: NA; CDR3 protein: CATSRDQGQYQPQHF; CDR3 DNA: TGTGCCACCAGCAGAGATCAAGGGCAGTATCAGCCCCAGCATTTT
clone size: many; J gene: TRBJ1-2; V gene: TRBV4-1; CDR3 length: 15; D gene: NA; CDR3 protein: CASSQDSSGYYGYTF; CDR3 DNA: TGCGCCAGCAGCCAAGATTCGTCGGGGTACTATGGCTACACCTTC
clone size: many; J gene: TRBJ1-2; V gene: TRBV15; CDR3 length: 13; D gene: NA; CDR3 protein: CATSPIGNYGYTF; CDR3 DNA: TGTGCCACCAGTCCCATCGGGAACTATGGCTACACCTTC
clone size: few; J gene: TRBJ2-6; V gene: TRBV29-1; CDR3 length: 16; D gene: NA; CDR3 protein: CSVPSGLSSGANVLTF; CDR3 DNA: TGCAGCGTTCCGTCGGGACTTAGCTCTGGGGCCAACGTCCTGACTTTC
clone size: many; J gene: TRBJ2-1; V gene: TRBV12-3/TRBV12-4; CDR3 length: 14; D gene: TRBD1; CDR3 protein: CASSLLRDSGEQFF; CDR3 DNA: TGTGCCAGCAGTTTGCTCCGGGACAGCGGAGAGCAGTTCTTC
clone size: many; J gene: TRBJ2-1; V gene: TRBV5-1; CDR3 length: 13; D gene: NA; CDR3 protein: CASSLEQYNEQFF; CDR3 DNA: TGCGCCAGCAGCTTGGAACAGTACAATGAGCAGTTCTTC
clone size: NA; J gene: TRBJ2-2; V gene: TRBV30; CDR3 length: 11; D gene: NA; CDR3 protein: CAWSPTGELFF; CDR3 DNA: TGTGCCTGGAGTCCCACCGGGGAGCTGTTTTTT
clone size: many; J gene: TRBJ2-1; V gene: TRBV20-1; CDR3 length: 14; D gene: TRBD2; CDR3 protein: CSALLAGAYNEQFF; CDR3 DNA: TGCAGTGCTCTACTAGCGGGTGCTTACAATGAGCAGTTCTTC
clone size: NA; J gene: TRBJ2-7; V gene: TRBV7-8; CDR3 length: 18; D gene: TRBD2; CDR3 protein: CASSPAGVGRGWYYEQYF; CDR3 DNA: TGTGCCAGCAGCCCAGCGGGAGTAGGCCGAGGGTGGTACTACGAGCAGTACTTC
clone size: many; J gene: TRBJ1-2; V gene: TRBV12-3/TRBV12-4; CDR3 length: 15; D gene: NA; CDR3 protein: CASSLSGWGNYGYTF; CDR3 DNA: TGTGCCAGCAGTCTTTCGGGGTGGGGTAACTATGGCTACACCTTC
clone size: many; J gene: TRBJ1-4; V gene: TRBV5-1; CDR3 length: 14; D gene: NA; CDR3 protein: CASSLGTGAEKLFF; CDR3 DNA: TGCGCCAGCAGCTTGGGCACGGGGGCGGAAAAACTGTTTTTT
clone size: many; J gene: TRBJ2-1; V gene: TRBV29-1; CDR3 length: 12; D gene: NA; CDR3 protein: CSVRPTTDEQFF; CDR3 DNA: TGCAGCGTTCGACCAACCACGGATGAGCAGTTCTTC
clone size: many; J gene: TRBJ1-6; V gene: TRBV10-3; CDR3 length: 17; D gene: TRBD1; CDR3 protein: CAISESTQGEGNSPLHF; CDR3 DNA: TGTGCCATCAGTGAGTCCACGCAGGGGGAAGGGAATTCACCCCTCCACTTT
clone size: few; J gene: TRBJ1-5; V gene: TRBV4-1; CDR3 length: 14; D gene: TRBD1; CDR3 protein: CASSQGTGNQPQHF; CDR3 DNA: TGCGCCAGCAGCCAAGGGACAGGGAATCAGCCCCAGCATTTT
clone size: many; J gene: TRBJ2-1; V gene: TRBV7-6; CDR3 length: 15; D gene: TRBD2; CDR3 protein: CASSLGTSAHNEQFF; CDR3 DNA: TGTGCCAGCAGCTTGGGGACTAGCGCCCACAATGAGCAGTTCTTC
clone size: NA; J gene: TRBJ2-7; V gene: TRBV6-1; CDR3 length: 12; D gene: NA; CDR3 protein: CASMSWGYEQYF; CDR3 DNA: TGTGCCAGCATGTCATGGGGTTACGAGCAGTACTTC
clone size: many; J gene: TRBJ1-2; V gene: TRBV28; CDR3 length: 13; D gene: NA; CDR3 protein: CASSTQAVYGYTF; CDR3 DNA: TGTGCCAGCAGTACACAGGCGGTCTATGGCTACACCTTC
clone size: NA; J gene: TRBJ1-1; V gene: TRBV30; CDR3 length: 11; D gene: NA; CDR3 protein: CAWSVFREAFF; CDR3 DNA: TGTGCCTGGAGTGTTTTCCGGGAGGCTTTCTTT
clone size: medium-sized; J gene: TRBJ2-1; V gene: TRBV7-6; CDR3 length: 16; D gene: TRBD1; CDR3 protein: CASSRGTGSFYNEQFF; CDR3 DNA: TGTGCCAGCAGCAGGGGGACAGGGTCCTTCTACAATGAGCAGTTCTTC
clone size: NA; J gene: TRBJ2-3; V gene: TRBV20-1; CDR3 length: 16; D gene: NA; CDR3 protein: CSATQRSGLGTDTQYF; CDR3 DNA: TGCAGTGCCACCCAACGATCGGGGTTAGGCACAGATACGCAGTATTTT
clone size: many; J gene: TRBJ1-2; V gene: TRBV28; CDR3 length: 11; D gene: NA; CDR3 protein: CASSSPYGYTF; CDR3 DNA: TGTGCCAGCAGTTCCCCATATGGCTACACCTTC
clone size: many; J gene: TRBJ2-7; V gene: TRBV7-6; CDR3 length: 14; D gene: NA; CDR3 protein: CASSLEYGSDEQYF; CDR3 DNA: TGTGCCAGCAGCTTAGAATACGGGTCGGACGAGCAGTACTTC
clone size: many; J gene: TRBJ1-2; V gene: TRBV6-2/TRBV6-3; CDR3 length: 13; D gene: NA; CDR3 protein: CASSPGTGYGYTF; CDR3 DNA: TGTGCCAGCAGTCCCGGGACGGGCTATGGCTACACCTTC
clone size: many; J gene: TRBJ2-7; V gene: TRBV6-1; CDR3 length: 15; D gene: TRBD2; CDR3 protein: CASSDGGSFHYEQYF; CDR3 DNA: TGTGCCAGCAGTGACGGCGGGAGCTTTCACTACGAGCAGTACTTC
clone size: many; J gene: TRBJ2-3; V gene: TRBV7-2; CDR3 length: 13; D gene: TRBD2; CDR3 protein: CASSLVSAGGPYF; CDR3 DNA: TGTGCCAGCAGCTTAGTTTCAGCGGGGGGGCCGTATTTT
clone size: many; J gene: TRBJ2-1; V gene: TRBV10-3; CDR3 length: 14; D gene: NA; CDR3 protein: CAISEPGSYNEQFF; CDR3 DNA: TGTGCCATCAGTGAGCCGGGATCTTACAATGAGCAGTTCTTC
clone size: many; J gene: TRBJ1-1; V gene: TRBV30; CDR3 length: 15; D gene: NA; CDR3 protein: CAWSVSDRRNTEAFF; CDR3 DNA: TGTGCCTGGAGTGTAAGTGACAGGAGAAACACTGAAGCTTTCTTT
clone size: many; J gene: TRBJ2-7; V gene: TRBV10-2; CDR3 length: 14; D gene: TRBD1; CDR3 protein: CASTTTGEYYEQYF; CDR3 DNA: TGCGCCAGCACCACCACAGGGGAATACTACGAGCAGTACTTC
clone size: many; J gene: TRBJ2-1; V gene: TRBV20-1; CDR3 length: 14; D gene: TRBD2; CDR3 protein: CSATQLGLAGGQFF; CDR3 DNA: TGCAGTGCTACCCAGCTAGGACTAGCGGGAGGGCAGTTCTTC
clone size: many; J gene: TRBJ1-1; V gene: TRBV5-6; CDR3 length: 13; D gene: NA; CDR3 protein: CASSHTSNTEAFF; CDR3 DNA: TGTGCCAGCAGCCACACTTCGAACACTGAAGCTTTCTTT
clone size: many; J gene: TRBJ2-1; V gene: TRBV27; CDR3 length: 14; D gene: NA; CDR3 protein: CASPDRGGYNEQFF; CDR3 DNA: TGTGCCAGCCCTGATCGTGGGGGTTACAATGAGCAGTTCTTC
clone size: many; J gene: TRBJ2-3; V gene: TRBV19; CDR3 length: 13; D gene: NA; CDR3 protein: CASSLSPEGTQYF; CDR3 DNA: TGTGCCAGTAGCCTATCTCCGGAGGGAACGCAGTATTTT
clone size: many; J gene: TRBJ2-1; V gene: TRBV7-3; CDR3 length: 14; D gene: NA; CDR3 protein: CASSQGKSDNEQFF; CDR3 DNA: TGTGCCAGCAGCCAAGGGAAGTCCGACAATGAGCAGTTCTTC